Following are 32 T cell receptor beta chains from one sample sequenced in a study of Ad26.COV2.S vaccination and SARS-CoV-2 variants. Described treatment: about 20 received Ad26.COV2.S at low or high dose, single or two shots; roughly five received placebo; per-sample allocation not given. At day 63 after the first vaccine or placebo injection, samples were drawn. Clones were read by immunoSEQ multiplex PCR, and TCRdb kept only the in-frame ones, dropping some. This table holds around 240,000 clones, around 89% found once. The sequenced sample was peripheral blood, obtained in a trial of Ad26.COV2.S vaccine versus placebo. Receptors originate from a person between 18 and 59 years old who received the Ad26.COV2.S COVID-19 vaccine or a placebo.

A remark on this clone: The same CDR3 can be traced to other DNA sequences in this sample. The chain recombines TRBV28 with TRBJ2-7; no definite D call. Per germline, CDR1 MDHEN and CDR2 SYDVKM. Trimming took 4 bases from V and 1 from J, leaving 8 bases between them. The CDR3 consists of 13 residues. The CDR3 DNA is TGTGCCAGCAGTTCAGGCCTGTCCTACGAGCAGTACTTC. Protein product: CASSSGLSYEQYF.

This rearrangement joins TRBV6-1 to TRBJ1-5, with D possibly matching TRBD1 (6 bases). Deletions cut 2 bases from V and 1 base from J, with 9 bases between. Germline V CDR1 and CDR2: MNHNS, SASEGT. This CDR3 has 15 amino acids. The CDR3 nucleotides are TGTGCCAGCAGTGAATTGGGACAAAGCAATCAGCCCCAGCATTTT. Protein sequence: CASSELGQSNQPQHF.

The chain carries TRBV10-3 and TRBJ2-4; D is perhaps TRBD1 (5 bases). The germline V and J ends were trimmed by 0 bases and 0 bases, with 15 bases remaining between them. The germline V gene has CDR1 ENHRY and CDR2 SYGVKD. This CDR3 region has 18 residues. CDR3 protein: CAISESLVDRLAKNIQYF. CDR3 in DNA: TGTGCCATCAGTGAGTCGTTGGTCGACAGACTAGCCAAAAACATTCAGTACTTC.

Details on this clone: This CDR3 is also generated by other DNA sequences in the sample. J is TRBJ2-7 and V is TRBV4-3; the match to TRBD2 covers 8 bases. The V and J ends lost 1 base and 2 bases, in that order; junction bases with no gene match: 1. CDR1 and CDR2 from the germline V gene are LGHNA and YSLEER. The CDR3 consists of 14 residues. The CDR3 reads CASSQAGGPYEQYF. The CDR3 DNA reads as TGCGCCAGCAGCCAAGCGGGAGGGCCCTACGAGCAGTACTTC.

CDR3 amino acids: CASSLAYSGRANEQFF. DNA of the CDR3: TGTGCCAGCAGCTTGGCATACAGCGGGAGGGCAAATGAGCAGTTCTTC. This rearrangement joins TRBV5-5 to TRBJ2-1; 10 positions agree with TRBD2. V was pared by 0 bases and J by 7 bases, with 7 bases of the junction left unmatched. CDR3 length: 16 amino acids. Per the germline V gene, CDR1 is SGHKS and CDR2 is YYEKEE (reference sequence).

The V and J genes are TRBV6-5 and TRBJ2-7; D is undetermined. From germline, CDR1 is MNHEY and CDR2 SVGAGI. The CDR3 runs 11 residues. Trimming took off 4 bases at V and 6 bases at J, with 7 bases between the two ends. The CDR3 bases are TGTGCCAGCAGTTCCCCGTCCGAGCAGTACTTC. Its protein is CASSSPSEQYF.

The genes are TRBV9 and TRBJ2-3; no clear D. Trimming left V 0 bases short and J 1 base short, with 12 bases between. This CDR3 has 16 residues. Germline V gene lookup returns CDR1 SGDLS and CDR2 YYNGEE. CDR3 amino acids: CASSVVGSPGTDTQYF. In DNA form, the CDR3 reads TGTGCCAGCAGCGTAGTAGGCTCCCCCGGCACAGATACGCAGTATTTT.

The rearrangement uses TRBV10-3 and TRBJ2-5; 8 bases line up with TRBD2. From germline, CDR1 is ENHRY and CDR2 SYGVKD. V trimming: 3 bases; J trimming: 1 base; junction bases outside the gene matches: 4. This CDR3 spans 15 amino acids. The CDR3 DNA sequence: TGTGCCATCAGTGATATAGCGGGATCCCAAGAGACCCAGTACTTC. This gives the protein CAISDIAGSQETQYF.

This clone was detected once. This rearrangement joins TRBV11-3 to TRBJ2-1; D unclear. Germline CDR1 and CDR2: SGHNT and YENEEA. The CDR3 covers 13 residues. V was clipped by 2 bases and J by 8 bases, with 10 bases between them. Here the CDR3 reads CASSLPPAHEQFF. DNA for the CDR3: TGTGCCAGCAGCTTACCCCCGGCCCATGAGCAGTTCTTC.

This clone was observed a few times. The rearrangement links TRBV18 to TRBJ2-5; 14 positions match TRBD2. Germline V CDR1 and CDR2: KGHSH, LQKENI. J gave up 5 bases and V 3 bases, and 5 bases lay outside the gene matches. The length of the CDR3 is 16 residues. This CDR3 is CASSPGTSGRVETQYF. Written as DNA, the CDR3 is TGTGCCAGCTCACCGGGGACTAGCGGGAGAGTGGAGACCCAGTACTTC.

This clone was seen just once. CDR3 in DNA: TGTGCCAGTAGTATCCGACTAGCGGGCTACAATGAGCAGTTCTTC. Protein: CASSIRLAGYNEQFF. This chain joins TRBV19 and TRBJ2-1; 10 bases line up with TRBD2. V shed 3 bases and J 3 bases; nucleotides not matched to a gene: 2. Germline V gene data show CDR1 as LNHDA and CDR2 as SQIVND (reference sequence). This CDR3 comprises 15 residues.

The chain couples TRBV6-2 or TRBV6-3 to TRBJ2-5; 10 nucleotides match TRBD1. Germline trimming cut 5 bases from V and 6 bases from J; bases unmatched to any gene: 15. This CDR3 is 17 amino acids long. The germline V gene encodes CDR1 MNHEY and CDR2 SVGEGT. The CDR3: CASSHHRDRGSPQTQYF. CDR3 sequence (DNA): TGTGCCAGCAGTCACCATCGGGACAGGGGCTCCCCCCAGACCCAGTACTTC.

This clone was recorded a few times. V gene TRBV5-4 combines with J gene TRBJ1-1; TRBD1 is a possible D gene (6 bases). This CDR3 comprises 15 residues. Germline CDR1 SGHNT, CDR2 YYREEE (reference sequence). Trimming removed 4 bases at V and 4 bases at J, with 17 bases between. The CDR3 protein is CASSHVKQGGTEAFF. For the CDR3, the DNA is TGTGCCAGCAGCCACGTAAAACAGGGAGGCACTGAAGCTTTCTTT.

V is TRBV28 and J is TRBJ1-5; D perhaps matches TRBD1 (5 bases). CDR1 is MDHEN, CDR2 SYDVKM, per germline. The CDR3 runs 15 residues. The V end was cut by 0 bases, the J end by 0 bases, with 6 bases between. The CDR3 DNA reads as TGTGCCAGCAGTTTATGGGACATTAGCAATCAGCCCCAGCATTTT. Translated: CASSLWDISNQPQHF.

The chain carries TRBV7-2 and TRBJ2-1; D uncertain. With 5 bases removed from V and 3 bases from J, the gap between germline ends came to 8 bases. The germline V gene has CDR1 SGHTA and CDR2 FQGNSA. There are 13 residues in the CDR3. As DNA, the CDR3 is TGTGCCAGCAGCCCCCCCAACTACAATGAGCAGTTCTTC. As protein: CASSPPNYNEQFF.

The chain joins TRBV30 to TRBJ2-5; a weak D match, TRBD2 (5 bases). The V and J ends lost 2 bases and 2 bases respectively, with 12 bases between them. This CDR3 is 14 amino acids long. Germline V gene lookup returns CDR1 GTSNPN and CDR2 SVGIG (reference sequence). CDR3 coding DNA: TGTGCCTGGAGTTCGACTACCTCTCAAGAGACCCAGTACTTC. This sequence encodes CAWSSTTSQETQYF.

The CDR3 protein is CAWSTGSPLHF. The CDR3 DNA sequence: TGTGCCTGGAGCACTGGCTCACCCCTCCACTTT. The chain uses TRBV30 and TRBJ1-6, with D unclear. V lost 3 bases and J lost 10, with 7 bases in between. This CDR3 region has 11 residues. Germline V gives CDR1 GTSNPN, CDR2 SVGIG (reference sequence). Looking up the rest from reference TRBV30 and TRBJ1-6 gives the full variable domain: SQTIHQWPATLVQPVGSPLSLECTVEGTSNPNLYWYRQAAGRGLQLLFYSVGIGQISSEVPQNLSASRPQDRQFILSSKKLLLSDSGFYLCAWSTGSPLHFGNGTRLTVT.

Only a few counts were recorded for this clone. The chain is built from TRBV6-5 and TRBJ1-5, with 8 bases fitting TRBD1. This CDR3 has 14 residues. Germline V gives CDR1 MNHEY, CDR2 SVGAGI. Trimming took 6 bases from V and 3 from J; bases not matched to a gene: 4. The CDR3: CASRADRDNQPQHF. CDR3 in DNA: TGTGCCAGCAGGGCGGACAGGGACAATCAGCCCCAGCATTTT.

The CDR3 nucleotides are TGTGCCAGCAGCTCCTACCGACGGTACTATAATTCACCCCTCCACTTT. Protein sequence: CASSSYRRYYNSPLHF. This chain connects TRBV13 to TRBJ1-6; D is uncertain. Per the germline V gene, CDR1 is PRHDT and CDR2 is FYEKMQ (reference sequence). Trimming took 4 bases from V and 3 from J, leaving 13 bases between them. This CDR3 spans 16 amino acids.

This chain links TRBV6-5 with TRBJ2-7, with D possibly TRBD1 on 6 matching bases. CDR1 is MNHEY, CDR2 SVGAGI, per germline. The CDR3 is 13 amino acids. Trimming took off 1 base at V and 4 bases at J, with 8 bases between the two ends. The CDR3 DNA is TGTGCCAGCAGTTACTTACAGGGTTACGAGCAGTACTTC. This translates into CASSYLQGYEQYF.

In this sample, this clone turned up once. The chain recombines TRBV5-1 with TRBJ1-4, with D perhaps matching TRBD1 (6 bases). Trimming left V 3 bases short and J 8 bases short, with 11 bases between. Germline V gene sequence: CDR1 SGHRS, CDR2 YFSETQ. The CDR3 consists of 13 residues. The CDR3 coding sequence is TGCGCCAGCAGCTCCGGGACAACCGAAAAACTGTTTTTT. Translating gives CASSSGTTEKLFF.

The V call is TRBV19, the J call TRBJ1-2; D uncertain. V was clipped by 7 bases and J by 2 bases, with 14 bases between them. The CDR3 is made up of 14 amino acids. Germline V gene lookup returns CDR1 LNHDA and CDR2 SQIVND (reference sequence). The CDR3 spells CASKEGIGNYGYTF. The CDR3 nucleotides are TGTGCCAGTAAGGAGGGCATCGGGAACTATGGCTACACCTTC.

The chain joins TRBV28 to TRBJ2-3, with no clear D. The CDR3 runs to 14 residues. V lost 8 bases, J lost 3 bases, and 15 bases lay in between. Per the germline V gene, CDR1 is MDHEN and CDR2 is SYDVKM. DNA of the CDR3: TGTGCCAGCCTTGGTCGCCTTGGAACAGATACGCAGTATTTT. Translation: CASLGRLGTDTQYF.

There are a few counts of this clone. V gene TRBV6-5 combines with J gene TRBJ2-5, with 7 bases fitting TRBD2. The CDR3 is 15 amino acids. Trimming took 6 bases from V and 5 from J; bases not matched to a gene: 12. The V gene's germline CDR1 is MNHEY and CDR2 SVGAGI. The CDR3 is CASRSGTTTGETQYF. CDR3 bases: TGTGCCAGCAGATCCGGGACTACGACGGGGGAGACCCAGTACTTC.

This clone appeared a single time. The chain combines TRBV24-1 with TRBJ2-3, with 12 bases that match TRBD2. Germline CDR1 and CDR2: KGHDR and SFDVKD. The J segment lost 2 bases and the V segment lost 4 bases, leaving 9 bases of the junction unmatched. The CDR3 consists of 18 residues. The CDR3 region has the DNA TGTGCCACCAGTGACCGACTAGCGGGAGATCCCGTCACAGATACGCAGTATTTT. Amino acid sequence: CATSDRLAGDPVTDTQYF.

The chain joins TRBV29-1 to TRBJ2-5; the D is unclear. V was cut by 3 bases and J by 4 bases, with 15 bases left in between. The CDR3 contains 14 residues. In germline, CDR1 is SQVTM, CDR2 ANQGSEA. The CDR3 DNA reads TGCAGCGTTGAGACCAGGAACGCCTCAGAGACCCAGTACTTC. Amino acids: CSVETRNASETQYF.

The chain couples TRBV30 to TRBJ2-7; 7 bases fit TRBD2. V dropped 7 bases and J dropped 5; count of bases not matched to a gene: 11. The germline CDR1 and CDR2 sequences are GTSNPN and SVGIG (reference sequence). This CDR3 comprises 13 residues. CDR3 nucleotides: TGTGCCTCGAGACGGGACTACGTGGACGAGCAGTACTTC. This translates into CASRRDYVDEQYF.

The rearrangement uses TRBV28 and TRBJ1-4, with D perhaps matching TRBD1 (5 bases). V gave up 4 bases and J gave up 6 bases, with 12 bases separating them. CDR1 and CDR2 from the germline V gene are MDHEN and SYDVKM. CDR3 size: 14 residues. The CDR3 loop reads CASSSAGSDEKLFF. In nucleotides, the CDR3 is TGTGCCAGCAGTTCGGCAGGGTCGGATGAAAAACTGTTTTTT. The full variable domain, completed using reference TRBV28 and TRBJ1-4, is DVKVTQSSRYLVKRTGEKVFLECVQDMDHENMFWYRQDPGLGLRLIYFSYDVKMKEKGDIPEGYSVSREKKERFSLILESASTNQTSMYLCASSSAGSDEKLFFGSGTQLSVL.

J is TRBJ1-1 and V is TRBV12-3 or TRBV12-4; 8 bases are a match to TRBD1. The CDR3 runs 13 residues. The V and J ends lost 7 bases and 4 bases, in that order; junction bases with no gene match: 5. As DNA, the CDR3 is TGTGCCAGCACCACAGGGGGACGCACTGAAGCTTTCTTT. The encoded protein is CASTTGGRTEAFF.

J is TRBJ2-1 and V is TRBV5-1, with 8 bases that match TRBD1. The CDR3 has 13 residues. Per germline, CDR1 SGHRS and CDR2 YFSETQ. The V segment lost 3 bases and the J segment 12 bases; nucleotides outside the gene matches: 8. CDR3 nucleotide sequence: TGCGCCAGCAGCTCAACTACCACAGGGGGGCAGTTCTTC. It yields the protein CASSSTTTGGQFF.

Concerning this clone: The same CDR3 can be traced to other DNA sequences in this sample. As DNA, the CDR3 is TGTGCCAGCAGCTTAGTGGGCAGCTCCTACGAGCAGTACTTC. Translated, it gives CASSLVGSSYEQYF. The V and J genes are TRBV7-2 and TRBJ2-7; no definite D call. The CDR3 sequence is 14 residues long. V shed 1 base and J shed 0 bases, with 7 bases lying between them. Germline V CDR1 and CDR2: SGHTA, FQGNSA.

This clone is a singleton in its sample. The V and J genes are TRBV7-2 and TRBJ2-7; 9 positions agree with TRBD1. Germline V CDR1 and CDR2: SGHTA, FQGNSA. The junction had 6 bases not matched to a gene; V was cut back by 4 bases and J by 2 bases. CDR3 length equals 15 residues. The CDR3 DNA is TGTGCCAGCAGCTCCGGGACAGGGAGCCCCTACGAGCAGTACTTC. It translates to CASSSGTGSPYEQYF. The full variable domain, with the rest looked up from reference TRBV7-2 and TRBJ2-7, is GAGVSQSPSNKVTEKGKDVELRCDPISGHTALYWYRQSLGQGLEFLIYFQGNSAPDKSGLPSDRFSAERTGGSVSTLTIQRTQQEDSAVYLCASSSGTGSPYEQYFGPGTRLTVT.